These 28 T cell receptor beta chains were all obtained from the same sample, sequenced in a study of OX40 agonist ivuxolimab in advanced cancers. Profiling relied on immunoSEQ multiplex PCR, and the TCRdb table lists in-frame clones only, not all of them. Here the sample spans approximately 30,000 clones, 92% being singletons. The material was CD4+ or CD8+ T cells sorted from blood, obtained in a trial of the OX40 agonist ivuxolimab. The receptors come from an adult with an advanced solid tumor such as melanoma, head and neck, liver or kidney cancer.

This clone is a singleton in its sample. The J gene is TRBJ2-7, the V gene TRBV4-3, with 8 bases that match TRBD1. Looked up from germline, CDR1 is LGHNA and CDR2 is YSLEER. The CDR3 spans 15 residues. Trimming took 0 bases from V and 3 from J; bases not matched to a gene: 4. CDR3 in amino acids: CASSQDRGTGYEQYF. In DNA, the CDR3 is TGCGCCAGCAGCCAAGATCGGGGGACAGGCTACGAGCAGTACTTC.

The gene calls are TRBV6-1 and TRBJ1-1; D unresolved. Germline-derived CDR1 and CDR2 are MNHNS and SASEGT. V lost 6 bases and J 1 base, leaving 6 bases between the germline ends. The CDR3 totals 12 residues. CDR3: CASSPGNTEAFF. DNA of the CDR3: TGTGCCAGCAGCCCCGGGAACACTGAAGCTTTCTTT.

The chain carries TRBV6-5 and TRBJ2-1; D not certain. The CDR3 totals 15 residues. Germline CDR1 MNHEY, CDR2 SVGAGI. Trimming pared 2 bases from V and 6 bases from J, leaving 14 bases between. CDR3 region: CASSYEARRTNEQFF. CDR3 bases: TGTGCCAGCAGTTACGAAGCGAGACGGACCAATGAGCAGTTCTTC.

The V and J genes are TRBV5-6 and TRBJ2-7, with D unclear. V lost 3 bases to trimming and J lost 6 bases, with 22 bases between them. The germline gives CDR1 SGHDT, CDR2 YYEEEE. The CDR3 sequence is 16 residues long. Here the CDR3 DNA reads TGTGCCAGCAGCTCGGTGCGAAGACCGCACCCGGGCGAGCAGTACTTC. Encoded protein: CASSSVRRPHPGEQYF.

The chain carries TRBV28 and TRBJ1-5; D remains ambiguous. Germline assignment: CDR1 MDHEN and CDR2 SYDVKM. The V end was cut by 7 bases, the J end by 2 bases, with 24 bases between. The CDR3 covers 18 residues. CDR3 sequence reads: CASTEIGQIIGGNQPQHF. The CDR3 DNA reads TGTGCCAGCACCGAAATCGGGCAGATAATAGGTGGCAATCAGCCCCAGCATTTT. Full variable domain (rest looked up from reference TRBV28 and TRBJ1-5): DVKVTQSSRYLVKRTGEKVFLECVQDMDHENMFWYRQDPGLGLRLIYFSYDVKMKEKGDIPEGYSVSREKKERFSLILESASTNQTSMYLCASTEIGQIIGGNQPQHFGDGTRLSIL.

The genes are TRBV10-3 and TRBJ2-7; weak D call: TRBD2 (5 bases). The germline V and J ends were trimmed by 2 bases and 7 bases, with 12 bases remaining between them. From germline, CDR1 is ENHRY and CDR2 SYGVKD. The CDR3 is made up of 13 amino acids. Here the CDR3 DNA reads TGTGCCATCAGTGAGCTCGGGGAATTGGAGCAGTACTTC. Protein product: CAISELGELEQYF.

J is TRBJ2-7 and V is TRBV30; the match to TRBD2 covers 7 bases. CDR1 and CDR2 from the germline V gene are GTSNPN and SVGIG (reference sequence). This CDR3 is 13 amino acids long. The V gene end was trimmed by 4 bases and the J gene end by 3 bases; junction bases not matched to a gene: 6. CDR3 in DNA: TGTGCCTGGAAAGGGTGGGAGGGCTACGAGCAGTACTTC. Translated: CAWKGWEGYEQYF.

The chain couples TRBV5-1 to TRBJ1-1; D not resolved. Trimming cost V 4 bases and J 0 bases, with 13 bases left between them. Germline V CDR1 and CDR2: SGHRS, YFSETQ. CDR3 length: 15 amino acids. CDR3 region: CASSQRPAMNTEAFF. DNA for the CDR3: TGCGCCAGCAGCCAACGGCCCGCGATGAACACTGAAGCTTTCTTT.

This clone was recorded a few times. CDR3 DNA sequence: TGCGCCAGCAGCATTGACAGGAACACTGAAGCTTTCTTT. It specifies CASSIDRNTEAFF. This chain joins TRBV4-3 and TRBJ1-1, with D maybe TRBD1 (5 bases). The length of the CDR3 is 13 residues. V gave up 5 bases and J gave up 1 base, with 8 bases separating them. CDR1 and CDR2 from the germline V gene are LGHNA and YSLEER.

The genes are TRBV27 and TRBJ2-7, with TRBD1 identical over 8 bases. The CDR3 runs to 15 residues. CDR1 is MNHEY and CDR2 is SMNVEV in the germline V gene (reference sequence). J lost 2 bases, V lost 4 bases, and 7 bases had no gene match. The CDR3 sequence: CASSYGTGLAYEQYF. Written as DNA, the CDR3 is TGTGCCAGCAGTTACGGGACAGGACTCGCCTACGAGCAGTACTTC.

This chain joins TRBV6-5 and TRBJ2-5; 7 nucleotides align to TRBD2. There are 16 residues in the CDR3. Germline CDR1 and CDR2: MNHEY and SVGAGI. With 2 bases clipped from V and 4 bases from J, the junction kept 10 bases outside the gene matches. The CDR3 here is CASSYGASGGAETQYF. CDR3 DNA sequence: TGTGCCAGCAGTTACGGGGCTAGCGGAGGGGCAGAGACCCAGTACTTC.

V is TRBV13 and J is TRBJ2-7; 7 bases fit TRBD1. Germline V gene sequence: CDR1 PRHDT, CDR2 FYEKMQ (reference sequence). V shed 5 bases and J 3 bases; nucleotides not matched to a gene: 4. The length of the CDR3 is 13 residues. The CDR3 DNA reads TGTGCCAGCAGCCTTGGGACAGTCTACGAGCAGTACTTC. It specifies CASSLGTVYEQYF. Drawing the rest from reference TRBV13 and TRBJ2-7, the complete variable domain is AAGVIQSPRHLIKEKRETATLKCYPIPRHDTVYWYQQGPGQDPQFLISFYEKMQSDKGSIPDRFSAQQFSDYHSELNMSSLELGDSALYFCASSLGTVYEQYFGPGTRLTVT.

The chain combines TRBV6-5 with TRBJ2-1, with D possibly called TRBD1 or TRBD2 (5 bases each). The CDR3 length is 11 residues. Trimming cost V 2 bases and J 10 bases, with 6 bases left between them. The germline V gene has CDR1 MNHEY and CDR2 SVGAGI. Written as DNA, the CDR3 is TGTGCCAGCAGTTACGGGACCGAGCAGTTCTTC. Translation: CASSYGTEQFF.

The CDR3 loop reads CASSLVGHTGELFF. In DNA form, the CDR3 reads TGCGCCAGCAGCTTGGTTGGGCACACCGGGGAGCTGTTTTTT. This sequence joins TRBV5-1 and TRBJ2-2; D gene ambiguous. The V end lost 0 bases, the J end lost 3 bases, and 6 bases lay between the germline ends. The CDR3 runs 14 residues. Germline loops: CDR1 SGHRS, CDR2 YFSETQ.

The chain carries TRBV13 and TRBJ2-1; 10 bases fit TRBD1. The CDR3 has 15 residues. The V gene's germline CDR1 is PRHDT and CDR2 FYEKMQ (reference sequence). The J segment lost 8 bases and the V segment lost 5 bases, leaving 9 bases of the junction unmatched. The CDR3 protein is CASSPGDRGSHEQFF. CDR3 DNA: TGTGCCAGCAGCCCTGGGGACAGGGGTAGCCATGAGCAGTTCTTC.

The chain combines TRBV19 with TRBJ2-7; the D gene is possibly TRBD2 (6 bases). V lost 3 bases, J lost 4 bases, and 10 bases lay in between. The germline V gene has CDR1 LNHDA and CDR2 SQIVND (reference sequence). The CDR3 is 13 residues long. The CDR3 bases are TGTGCCAGTAGTATCGGGGACTTATACGAGCAGTACTTC. Translating gives CASSIGDLYEQYF.

This chain connects TRBV5-8 to TRBJ2-3; maybe TRBD2 (6 bases). Germline CDR1 and CDR2: SGHTS and YDEGEE. CDR3 size: 16 residues. Trimming took 0 bases from V and 4 from J, leaving 15 bases between them. The CDR3 sequence is CASSLAGGASSDTQYF. CDR3 sequence (DNA): TGTGCCAGCAGCTTGGCGGGCGGGGCTTCCTCAGATACGCAGTATTTT.

This chain connects TRBV10-3 to TRBJ2-7, with 8 bases lining up with TRBD1. The V and J ends lost 4 bases and 1 base, in that order; junction bases with no gene match: 6. Per the germline V gene, CDR1 is ENHRY and CDR2 is SYGVKD. The CDR3 covers 15 residues. The CDR3 nucleotides are TGTGCCATCAGTGGTCCACGACAGGGGTCCTACGAGCAGTACTTC. This gives the protein CAISGPRQGSYEQYF.

V gene TRBV4-1 combines with J gene TRBJ1-1; D call uncertain. Trimming removed 0 bases at V and 0 bases at J, with 14 bases between. Germline CDR1 and CDR2: MGHRA and YSYEKL. The CDR3 length is 17 residues. CDR3 sequence: CASSQDLDGFMNTEAFF. The DNA of the CDR3 is TGCGCCAGCAGCCAAGATCTAGACGGGTTTATGAACACTGAAGCTTTCTTT.

In regard to this clone: At the DNA level, this CDR3 is encoded by other sequences in the same sample as well. V gene TRBV27 combines with J gene TRBJ1-4; D perhaps matches TRBD1 (5 bases). Trimming cost V 3 bases and J 7 bases, with 15 bases left between them. The CDR3 runs to 15 residues. CDR1 and CDR2 (germline): MNHEY, SMNVEV (reference sequence). This CDR3 is CASSFSGAAGEKLFF. The DNA for the CDR3 is TGTGCCAGCAGTTTTTCTGGGGCCGCTGGTGAAAAACTGTTTTTT.

CDR3 sequence (DNA): TGTGCCAGCAGTCCCCTTGGCGGAAACACCATATATTTT. Protein product: CASSPLGGNTIYF. The chain combines TRBV27 with TRBJ1-3; D call uncertain. The CDR3 sequence is 13 residues long. V was trimmed by 5 bases and J by 4 bases, leaving 9 bases between them. Germline CDR1 MNHEY, CDR2 SMNVEV (reference sequence).

The chain recombines TRBV5-4 with TRBJ2-7; the D gene is possibly TRBD2 (5 bases). Germline values: CDR1 SGHNT, CDR2 YYREEE (reference sequence). The CDR3 is 15 amino acids. Trimming removed 1 base at V and 5 bases at J, with 16 bases between. DNA of the CDR3: TGTGCCAGCAGCTTGCCAGGTAGAGGGCTAGACGAGCAGTACTTC. It is translated as CASSLPGRGLDEQYF. The entire variable domain, with the rest obtained from reference TRBV5-4 and TRBJ2-7, is as follows: ETGVTQSPTHLIKTRGQQVTLRCSSQSGHNTVSWYQQALGQGPQFIFQYYREEENGRGNFPPRFSGLQFPNYSSELNVNALELDDSALYLCASSLPGRGLDEQYFGPGTRLTVT.

V is TRBV5-6 and J is TRBJ1-1, with D possibly matching TRBD1 (6 bases). V shed 4 bases and J shed 0 bases, with 13 bases lying between them. Germline V gene sequence: CDR1 SGHDT, CDR2 YYEEEE. The CDR3 is made up of 15 amino acids. In nucleotides, the CDR3 is TGTGCCAGCAGCCTCCTGACAGGTATGAACACTGAAGCTTTCTTT. It codes for CASSLLTGMNTEAFF.

The V and J genes are TRBV25-1 and TRBJ2-5, with TRBD1 matching 7 bases. Germline V gene lookup returns CDR1 MGHDK and CDR2 SYGVNS. V lost 0 bases to trimming and J lost 0 bases; unmatched junction nucleotides: 4. This CDR3 region has 16 residues. The CDR3 sequence is CASSEYGTEYQETQYF. In nucleotides, the CDR3 is TGTGCCAGCAGTGAATATGGGACAGAGTACCAAGAGACCCAGTACTTC. The whole variable domain, filled in from reference TRBV25-1 and TRBJ2-5, reads EADIYQTPRYLVIGTGKKITLECSQTMGHDKMYWYQQDPGMELHLIHYSYGVNSTEKGDLSSESTVSRIRTEHFPLTLESARPSHTSQYLCASSEYGTEYQETQYFGPGTRLLVL.

The chain carries TRBV19 and TRBJ2-1, with 15 bases matching TRBD2. This CDR3 has 16 residues. Losses at the gene ends were 5 bases for V and 4 bases for J; bases not matched to a gene: 3. Germline V gene sequence: CDR1 LNHDA, CDR2 SQIVND (reference sequence). The chain's CDR3 is CASSGLAGGEYNEQFF. For the CDR3, the DNA is TGTGCCAGTAGTGGACTAGCGGGAGGGGAGTACAATGAGCAGTTCTTC.

This clone was seen only once. The V and J genes are TRBV28 and TRBJ2-7, with D perhaps TRBD1 (6 bases). The CDR3 is 15 residues long. V gave up 6 bases and J gave up 0 bases, with 15 bases separating them. Germline V CDR1 and CDR2: MDHEN, SYDVKM. The CDR3 is CASSLRTVGSYEQYF. CDR3 coding DNA: TGTGCCAGCAGCCTACGGACAGTCGGCTCCTACGAGCAGTACTTC.

The chain has TRBV7-9 and TRBJ1-2; no clear D. Germline assignment: CDR1 SEHNR and CDR2 FQNEAQ (reference sequence). The CDR3 consists of 16 residues. Trimming stripped 3 bases from V and 4 bases from J, with 18 bases between. CDR3: CASSLEMGNRIYGYTF. The DNA for the CDR3 is TGTGCCAGCAGCTTGGAAATGGGGAATCGGATCTATGGCTACACCTTC.

This sequence joins TRBV18 and TRBJ1-1; D uncertain. Trimming removed 6 bases at V and 3 bases at J, with 11 bases between. This CDR3 comprises 13 residues. The germline CDR1 and CDR2 sequences are KGHSH and LQKENI. DNA for the CDR3: TGTGCCAGCTCTCCATTCAAATACACTGAAGCTTTCTTT. This gives the protein CASSPFKYTEAFF.